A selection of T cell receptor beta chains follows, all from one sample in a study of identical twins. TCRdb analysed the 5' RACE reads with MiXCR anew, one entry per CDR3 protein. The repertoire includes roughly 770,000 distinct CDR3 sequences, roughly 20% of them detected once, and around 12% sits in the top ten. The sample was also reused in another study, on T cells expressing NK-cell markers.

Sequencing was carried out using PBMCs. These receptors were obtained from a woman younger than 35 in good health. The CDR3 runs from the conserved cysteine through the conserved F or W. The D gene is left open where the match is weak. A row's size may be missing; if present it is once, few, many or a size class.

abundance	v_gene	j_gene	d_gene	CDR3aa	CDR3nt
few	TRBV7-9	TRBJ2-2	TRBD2	CASSSAGGLAGTGELFF	TGTGCCAGCAGCTCCGCGGGGGGACTAGCGGGAACCGGGGAGCTGTTTTTT
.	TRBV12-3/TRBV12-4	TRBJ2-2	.	CASSPPRDTGELFF	TGTGCCAGCAGTCCCCCCCGAGATACCGGGGAGCTGTTTTTT
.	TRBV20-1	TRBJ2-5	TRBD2	CSATTSGETQYF	TGCAGTGCGACGACTAGCGGGGAGACCCAGTACTTC
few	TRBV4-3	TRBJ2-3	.	CASSQGSGTDTQYF	TGCGCCAGCAGCCAAGGGTCAGGCACAGATACGCAGTATTTT
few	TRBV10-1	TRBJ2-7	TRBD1	CASSRDSAAYEQYF	TGCGCCAGCAGTCGGGACAGCGCAGCCTACGAGCAGTACTTC
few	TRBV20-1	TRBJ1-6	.	CSASLGDSNSPLHF	TGCAGTGCTAGTTTAGGGGATAGTAATTCACCCCTCCACTTT
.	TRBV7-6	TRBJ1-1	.	CASSLGGGPNTEAFF	TGTGCCAGCAGCTTAGGGGGGGGGCCGAACACTGAAGCTTTCTTT
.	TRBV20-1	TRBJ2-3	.	CSARSAGTRTDTQYF	TGCAGTGCTCGGTCGGCGGGAACACGCACAGATACGCAGTATTTT
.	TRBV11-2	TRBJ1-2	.	CASSLEPRNGYTF	TGTGCCAGCAGCTTAGAGCCCCGGAATGGCTACACCTTC
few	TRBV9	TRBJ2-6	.	CASSVVRSGANVLTF	TGTGCCAGCAGCGTAGTAAGGTCTGGGGCCAACGTCCTGACTTTC
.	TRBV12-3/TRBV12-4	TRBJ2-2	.	CASTLHGGGELFF	TGTGCCAGCACTCTCCACGGCGGGGGGGAGCTGTTTTTT
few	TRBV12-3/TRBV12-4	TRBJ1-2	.	CASSSQVSGYGYTF	TGTGCCAGCAGTTCACAGGTCTCGGGGTATGGCTACACCTTC
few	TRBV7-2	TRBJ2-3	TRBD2	CASSLEASGSDTQYF	TGTGCCAGCAGCTTAGAGGCTAGCGGGAGCGATACGCAGTATTTT
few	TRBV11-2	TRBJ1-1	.	CASSEGQAFF	TGTGCCAGCAGCGAGGGGCAAGCTTTCTTT
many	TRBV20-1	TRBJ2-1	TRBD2	CSARIGGGLYNEQFF	TGCAGTGCTAGAATCGGCGGGGGGTTATACAATGAGCAGTTCTTC
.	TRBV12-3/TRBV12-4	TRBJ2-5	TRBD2	CASRTSGKQETQYF	TGTGCCAGCAGGACTAGCGGAAAACAAGAGACCCAGTACTTC
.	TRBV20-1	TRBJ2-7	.	CSADAGAYYEQYF	TGCAGTGCCGATGCCGGGGCCTACTACGAGCAGTACTTC
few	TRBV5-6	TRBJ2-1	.	CASSRMTGITYNEQFF	TGTGCCAGCAGCAGAATGACAGGTATTACCTACAATGAGCAGTTCTTC
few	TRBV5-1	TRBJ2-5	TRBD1	CASSSLDRVQETQYF	TGCGCCAGCAGCTCCCTCGACAGGGTACAAGAGACCCAGTACTTC
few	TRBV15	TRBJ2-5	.	CATSPGGAWETQYF	TGTGCCACCAGCCCCGGGGGCGCCTGGGAGACCCAGTACTTC
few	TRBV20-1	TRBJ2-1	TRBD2	CSAGQTSGMSNEQFF	TGCAGTGCTGGCCAGACTAGCGGGATGTCGAATGAGCAGTTCTTC
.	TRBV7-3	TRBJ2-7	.	CASSRNRDSYEQYF	TGTGCCAGCAGTCGTAACCGGGACTCCTACGAGCAGTACTTC
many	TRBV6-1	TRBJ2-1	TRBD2	CASSRLARYNEQFF	TGTGCCAGCAGTCGACTAGCCCGCTACAATGAGCAGTTCTTC
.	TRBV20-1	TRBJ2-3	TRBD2	CSAGTSGTTDTQYF	TGCAGCGCGGGGACTAGCGGGACCACAGATACGCAGTATTTT
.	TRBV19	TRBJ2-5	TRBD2	CASRLAGGPRETQYF	TGTGCCAGTAGACTAGCGGGAGGGCCGAGAGAGACCCAGTACTTC
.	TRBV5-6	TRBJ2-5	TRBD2	CASSSGLAGTLGQETQYF	TGTGCCAGCAGCTCAGGACTAGCGGGCACCCTGGGCCAAGAGACCCAGTACTTC
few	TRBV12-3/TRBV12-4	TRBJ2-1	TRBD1	CASSFGTGNNEQFF	TGTGCCAGCAGTTTTGGGACAGGGAACAATGAGCAGTTCTTC
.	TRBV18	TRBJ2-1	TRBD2	CASSPSREGRKFF	TGTGCCAGCTCACCAAGCCGGGAGGGCCGAAAGTTCTTC
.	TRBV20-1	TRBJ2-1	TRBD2	CSAQLAGANNEQFF	TGCAGTGCTCAGCTAGCGGGGGCCAACAATGAGCAGTTCTTC
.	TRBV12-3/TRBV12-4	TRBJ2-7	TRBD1	CASRGQVDYEQYF	TGTGCCAGCAGGGGACAGGTGGACTACGAGCAGTACTTC
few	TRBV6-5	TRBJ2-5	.	CASSYSYSSGTQYF	TGTGCCAGCAGTTACTCTTACAGCTCGGGGACCCAGTACTTC
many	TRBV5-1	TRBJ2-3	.	CASSIATGVDTQYF	TGCGCCAGCAGCATTGCTACGGGGGTGGATACGCAGTATTTT
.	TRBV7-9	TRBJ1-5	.	CALVGRDGDSNQPQHF	TGTGCCCTAGTGGGGAGGGACGGTGATAGCAATCAGCCCCAGCATTTT